Below are 8 T cell receptor beta chains sequenced from a single sample in a study of shared clonotypes between healthy human individuals. Here immunoSEQ multiplex PCR was the method, and the copy in TCRdb shows in-frame clones only, minus some. The data show about 2.4 million clones, 90% to 95% seen once. The specimen sequenced was naive CD4+ T cells from PBMCs. Specified subset: CD45RA+ positively selected. The receptors come from a man between 18 and 29 years old in good health. Some clones in this sample may be carry-over from other donors' samples.

The chain recombines TRBV6-4 with TRBJ1-1; no firm D call. This CDR3 comprises 15 residues. Germline V gene lookup returns CDR1 MRHNA and CDR2 SNTAGT. Trimming removed 4 bases from V and 4 bases from J, with 16 bases in between. The CDR3 loop is CASSADRSVGTEAFF. DNA for the CDR3: TGTGCCAGCAGTGCCGACCGATCGGTTGGCACTGAAGCTTTCTTT.

The chain links TRBV5-1 to TRBJ2-5, with D possibly being TRBD2 (6 bases). The CDR3 covers 14 residues. Germline V gene sequence: CDR1 SGHRS, CDR2 YFSETQ. Trimming shortened V by 5 bases and J by 5 bases, and 16 bases separated the two germline ends. CDR3 loop: CASSPAGRMETQYF. CDR3 coding DNA: TGCGCCAGCAGTCCAGCAGGGAGGATGGAGACCCAGTACTTC. Based on the CDR3 plus reference TRBV5-1 and TRBJ2-5, the full variable domain is KAGVTQTPRYLIKTRGQQVTLSCSPISGHRSVSWYQQTPGQGLQFLFEYFSETQRNKGNFPGRFSGRQFSNSRSEMNVSTLELGDSALYLCASSPAGRMETQYFGPGTRLLVL.

The chain employs TRBV2 and TRBJ1-5, with 7 bases aligning to TRBD1. Trimming cost V 4 bases and J 3 bases; bases outside gene matches: 3. This CDR3 contains 14 residues. In germline, CDR1 is SNHLY, CDR2 FYNNEI. The CDR3 nucleotides are TGTGCCAGCAGTGGAGGACAGGCCAATCAGCCCCAGCATTTT. Amino acids: CASSGGQANQPQHF. Full variable domain (outside the CDR3, taken from reference TRBV2 and TRBJ1-5): EPEVTQTPSHQVTQMGQEVILRCVPISNHLYFYWYRQILGQKVEFLVSFYNNEISEKSEIFDDQFSVERPDGSNFTLKIRSTKLEDSAMYFCASSGGQANQPQHFGDGTRLSIL.

The rearrangement uses TRBV28 and TRBJ1-1, with D perhaps matching TRBD1 (5 bases). This CDR3 region has 12 residues. Trimming left V 4 bases short and J 9 bases short, with 12 bases between. Germline assignment: CDR1 MDHEN and CDR2 SYDVKM. CDR3 sequence: CASSSLGQKAFF. DNA for the CDR3: TGTGCCAGCAGTTCCCTTGGACAAAAAGCTTTCTTT.

The genes are TRBV5-4 and TRBJ1-2; 7 nucleotides agree with TRBD1. The CDR3 spans 15 residues. V shed 4 bases and J 2 bases; nucleotides not matched to a gene: 8. Looked up from germline, CDR1 is SGHNT and CDR2 is YYREEE (reference sequence). The CDR3 DNA is TGTGCCAGCAGCATCGGACAGGAGCTAAACTATGGCTACACCTTC. Its protein product is CASSIGQELNYGYTF. The variable domain in full, completed from reference TRBV5-4 and TRBJ1-2, reads ETGVTQSPTHLIKTRGQQVTLRCSSQSGHNTVSWYQQALGQGPQFIFQYYREEENGRGNFPPRFSGLQFPNYSSELNVNALELDDSALYLCASSIGQELNYGYTFGSGTRLTVV.

The V and J genes are TRBV5-1 and TRBJ2-6; tentatively, D is TRBD1 or TRBD2 (6 bases each). Germline V gene lookup returns CDR1 SGHRS and CDR2 YFSETQ. The CDR3 length is 18 residues. With 5 bases removed from V and 1 base from J, the gap between germline ends came to 19 bases. CDR3 protein: CASRYYSGGLSGANVLTF. In DNA form, the CDR3 reads TGCGCCAGCAGGTACTATAGTGGGGGGCTATCTGGGGCCAACGTCCTGACTTTC. Together with reference TRBV5-1 and TRBJ2-6, the CDR3 gives the full variable domain: KAGVTQTPRYLIKTRGQQVTLSCSPISGHRSVSWYQQTPGQGLQFLFEYFSETQRNKGNFPGRFSGRQFSNSRSEMNVSTLELGDSALYLCASRYYSGGLSGANVLTFGAGSRLTVL.

The chain links TRBV5-5 to TRBJ1-1, with 8 bases matching TRBD1. CDR1 is SGHKS and CDR2 is YYEKEE in the germline V gene (reference sequence). The CDR3 extends over 14 amino acids. With 4 bases clipped from V and 4 bases from J, the junction kept 6 bases outside the gene matches. The CDR3 spells CASSGQGMGTEAFF. In DNA form, the CDR3 reads TGTGCCAGCAGCGGACAGGGTATGGGCACTGAAGCTTTCTTT.

The gene calls are TRBV6-4 and TRBJ2-2; D not resolved. CDR3 length equals 13 residues. Germline CDR1 and CDR2: MRHNA and SNTAGT. The V end was cut by 2 bases, the J end by 7 bases, with 8 bases between. CDR3: CASSDQAYGELFF. The CDR3 coding sequence is TGTGCCAGCAGTGACCAAGCCTACGGGGAGCTGTTTTTT.